The source of this T cell receptor beta chain is a study of blood T cell repertoires in COVID-19. V gave up 5 bases and J gave up 5 bases; unmatched junction bases: 8. The CDR3 contains 14 residues. Per germline, CDR1 SGHNT and CDR2 YYREEE (reference sequence). The data were produced by immunoSEQ multiplex PCR, yet TCRdb's version contains in-frame clones alone and is incomplete. The sample carries around 52,000 clones, over 80% recorded once. This clone rates as medium-sized. The origin of this receptor is a woman between 55 and 75 years old with acute or convalescent COVID-19. The sample was peripheral blood. V is TRBV5-4 and J is TRBJ1-2, with 8 bases identical to TRBD1. The CDR3 nucleotides are TGTGCCAGCAGTTTAGATCGGACAGGGTATGGCTACACCTTC. The encoded protein is CASSLDRTGYGYTF.